Presented here are 27 T cell receptor beta chains from one specimen sequenced in a study of CD8+CD57+ T cells in acquired aplastic anemia (dated by TCRdb to the late 2010s). TCRdb records Illumina HiSeq 2000 as the sequencer. Genomic DNA served as template for TCR beta VDJ combination and CDR3 sequence profiling. Starting from the raw public reads, TCRdb applied fastp trimming at Q25, assembled clones with MiXCR and retained in-frame beta chains. When rows share a CDR3 protein, they turn into one entry using the most common DNA and genes. The sample data list around 210,000 distinct CDR3 sequences, and about 60% of these were observed just once. The ten largest clones take up roughly 53% of the sample. Expansion of CD8+CD57+ cells had been shown by flow cytometry in the patients chosen for sequencing. The sample consisted of sorted CD4+, CD8+, or CD8+CD57+ T cells (not recorded which) from PBMCs. The origin of the receptors is a human donor with aplastic anemia.

V and J are TRBV5-1 and TRBJ2-7; D tentatively fits TRBD1 or TRBD2 (5 bases each). CDR3 size: 16 residues. The germline gives CDR1 SGHRS, CDR2 YFSETQ. V lost 4 bases and J 3 bases, leaving 20 bases between the germline ends. The chain's CDR3 is CASSQDSGQGYYEQYF. The CDR3 bases are TGCGCCAGCAGCCAAGATTCGGGGCAGGGCTACTACGAGCAGTACTTC.

The rearrangement joins TRBV7-9 to TRBJ2-7; the match to TRBD2 covers 11 bases. After removal of 3 bases from V and 3 bases from J, the junction contained 4 bases not matched to a gene. The CDR3 consists of 15 residues. The germline gives CDR1 SEHNR, CDR2 FQNEAQ (reference sequence). The CDR3 loop reads CASSFAGTSGYEQYF. The CDR3 nucleotides are TGTGCCAGCAGCTTTGCCGGGACTAGCGGCTACGAGCAGTACTTC.

The chain is built from TRBV9 and TRBJ1-1; possible D gene TRBD1, 5 bases. The CDR3 sequence is 16 residues long. The V gene lost 0 bases and the J gene lost 2 bases, with 14 bases spanning the gap. In germline, CDR1 is SGDLS, CDR2 YYNGEE. The CDR3 reads CASSVGGGASNTEAFF. The CDR3 DNA follows: TGTGCCAGCAGCGTAGGAGGTGGGGCCAGCAACACTGAAGCTTTCTTT.

The V and J genes are TRBV25-1 and TRBJ1-1; D perhaps matches TRBD1 (5 bases). CDR1 and CDR2 (germline): MGHDK, SYGVNS. V was shortened by 5 bases and J by 5 bases, with 12 bases between the two germline ends. The CDR3 runs 13 residues. The CDR3 sequence is CASSLGEGTEAFF. CDR3 nucleotides: TGTGCCAGCAGTCTTGGGGAGGGGACTGAAGCTTTCTTT.

The V and J genes are TRBV7-2 and TRBJ2-5; 9 positions match TRBD2. The CDR3 consists of 14 residues. Germline lookup yields CDR1 SGHTA and CDR2 FQGNSA. Germline trimming cut 1 base from V and 3 bases from J; bases unmatched to any gene: 0. CDR3 loop: CASSLGLAEETQYF. The CDR3 nucleotides read TGTGCCAGCAGCTTAGGACTAGCGGAAGAGACCCAGTACTTC.

The CDR3 DNA is TGTGCCAGCAGCCCCCCGGGGGTTCTGGCAGGGGGCGGTTATGGCTACACCTTC. Protein: CASSPPGVLAGGGYGYTF. V is TRBV7-8 and J is TRBJ1-2; TRBD1 aligns across 8 bases. V was pared by 5 bases and J by 5 bases, with 19 bases of the junction left unmatched. The CDR3 length is 18 residues. Germline V gene data show CDR1 as SGHVS and CDR2 as FQNEAQ.

This clonotype was detected once. V gene TRBV7-3 combines with J gene TRBJ1-1; D unclear. Germline-derived CDR1 and CDR2 are SGHTA and FQGTGA. CDR3 length: 13 residues. The V end lost 5 bases, the J end lost 11 bases, and 18 bases lay between the germline ends. For the CDR3, the DNA is TGTGCCAGCAGCCCCTCGTCAGGAGGTTCGGCTTTCTTT. It is translated as CASSPSSGGSAFF.

The CDR3: CASSISQTYEQYF. DNA of the CDR3: TGTGCCAGTAGTATCAGTCAGACCTACGAGCAGTACTTC. The chain links TRBV19 to TRBJ2-7; D unresolved. This CDR3 has 13 amino acids. CDR1 is LNHDA, CDR2 SQIVND, per germline (reference sequence). Trimming shortened V by 3 bases and J by 2 bases, and 8 bases separated the two germline ends.

Comments on this clonotype: The DNA is omitted, as the CDR3 cannot be located on it reliably, and the CDR3 follows TCRdb's listing. This rearrangement joins TRBV15 to TRBJ2-1; the table's D call, TRBD1, was not checked against the DNA. Both ends counted, the CDR3 spans 18 residues. Germline-derived CDR1 and CDR2 are LNHNV and YYDKDF (reference sequence). CDR3 residues: CTSVPAVPVGQGLNEQFF.

The J gene is TRBJ2-7, the V gene TRBV7-9, with 7 bases that match TRBD1. Germline CDR1 and CDR2: SEHNR and FQNEAQ (reference sequence). This CDR3 comprises 15 residues. The CDR3 region is CGSSSGQVSVSEQYF. CDR3 sequence (DNA): TGTGGGAGCAGCTCAGGACAGGTATCGGTCTCCGAGCAGTACTTC.

This chain uses TRBV20-1 with TRBJ2-7; possibly TRBD1 or TRBD2 for D (6 bases each). Trimming cost V 4 bases and J 0 bases, with 13 bases left between them. This CDR3 contains 14 residues. Germline loops: CDR1 DFQATT, CDR2 SNEGSKA (reference sequence). The CDR3 region is CSATGDSPSYEQYF. Written as DNA, the CDR3 is TGCAGTGCTACAGGGGACTCCCCCTCCTACGAGCAGTACTTC.

DNA of the CDR3: TGTGCCAGTGACAGCAACTTTAACAGGGGAGGAAACACCATATATTTT. It is translated as CASDSNFNRGGNTIYF. This sequence joins TRBV19 and TRBJ1-3, with 7 bases identical to TRBD1. The germline V gene encodes CDR1 LNHDA and CDR2 SQIVND (reference sequence). This CDR3 contains 16 residues. Germline trimming cut 8 bases from V and 4 bases from J; bases unmatched to any gene: 14. Full variable domain (rest looked up from reference TRBV19 and TRBJ1-3): DGGITQSPKYLFRKEGQNVTLSCEQNLNHDAMYWYRQDPGQGLRLIYYSQIVNDFQKGDIAEGYSVSREKKESFPLTVTSAQKNPTAFYLCASDSNFNRGGNTIYFGEGSWLTVV.

This chain uses TRBV5-1 with TRBJ1-2, with D unclear. V gave up 0 bases and J gave up 4 bases, with 4 bases separating them. Germline-derived CDR1 and CDR2 are SGHRS and YFSETQ. This CDR3 has 12 amino acids. The DNA for the CDR3 is TGCGCCAGCAGCTTGGGCCCCTATGGCTACACCTTC. Translated: CASSLGPYGYTF.

This rearrangement joins TRBV2 to TRBJ2-5; tentative D call: TRBD1 (6 bases). The CDR3 length is 14 residues. In germline, CDR1 is SNHLY, CDR2 FYNNEI. Trimming left V 5 bases short and J 5 bases short, with 15 bases between. The CDR3 DNA reads as TGTGCCAGCAGTAGAACAGGGACGGCGGAGACCCAGTACTTC. Translated: CASSRTGTAETQYF.

CDR3 in DNA: TGTGCCAGCAGCCGGGACAGAAACTACGAGCAGTACTTC. Translation gives CASSRDRNYEQYF. The V gene is TRBV7-3, the J gene TRBJ2-7; TRBD1 agrees at 7 bases. Germline trimming cut 5 bases from V and 3 bases from J; bases unmatched to any gene: 4. The CDR3 covers 13 residues. Germline assignment: CDR1 SGHTA and CDR2 FQGTGA.

The V and J genes are TRBV7-9 and TRBJ1-4, with a possible D match to TRBD1 (6 bases). Trimming removed 2 bases at V and 11 bases at J, with 15 bases between. This CDR3 contains 14 residues. Germline CDR1 is SEHNR and CDR2 is FQNEAQ (reference sequence). The CDR3 DNA is TGTGCCAGCAGCTTAATCGAGACAGGTGGGAAACTGTTTTTT. Protein sequence: CASSLIETGGKLFF.

V is TRBV20-1 and J is TRBJ1-5; D remains ambiguous. CDR3 length: 13 residues. V was trimmed by 2 bases and J by 5 bases, leaving 10 bases between them. The germline gives CDR1 DFQATT, CDR2 SNEGSKA (reference sequence). CDR3 coding DNA: TGCAGTGCTAGATACGGGATAGATCAGCCCCAGCATTTT. Translating it yields CSARYGIDQPQHF.

This clonotype was detected only a few times. J is TRBJ1-5 and V is TRBV20-1; tentatively, D is TRBD1 (6 bases). CDR1 is DFQATT, CDR2 SNEGSKA, per germline (reference sequence). This CDR3 contains 14 residues. With 4 bases removed from V and 1 base from J, the gap between germline ends came to 11 bases. As DNA, the CDR3 is TGCAGTGCTAACCCAGGGGCAAGCAATCAGCCCCAGCATTTT. Translation gives CSANPGASNQPQHF.

The chain carries TRBV20-1 and TRBJ1-3; D call uncertain. CDR3 length: 13 amino acids. V lost 3 bases and J 4 bases, leaving 10 bases between the germline ends. Germline V lookup: CDR1 DFQATT, CDR2 SNEGSKA (reference sequence). CDR3 sequence (DNA): TGCAGTGCTAGGTCGGAGGTGGGAAACACCATATATTTT. Its translation is CSARSEVGNTIYF.

The genes are TRBV7-9 and TRBJ1-2, with 8 bases aligning to TRBD1. The germline gives CDR1 SEHNR, CDR2 FQNEAQ (reference sequence). The CDR3 has 15 amino acids. J lost 4 bases, V lost 3 bases, and 7 bases had no gene match. CDR3 sequence (DNA): TGTGCCAGCAGCTTGCAGGACAGGGAGCCCTATGGCTACACCTTC. This sequence encodes CASSLQDREPYGYTF.

With regard to this clonotype: Relative to the germline gene, one junction end is altered; a read error may explain this. This chain links TRBV7-9 with TRBJ1-1; D unresolved. Per germline, CDR1 SEHNR and CDR2 FQNEAQ (reference sequence). This CDR3 has 15 residues. The CDR3 sequence is CASSSASVRNTEALF. The CDR3 nucleotides are TGTGCCAGCAGCTCGGCATCTGTACGGAACACTGAAGCTCTCTTT.

The chain recombines TRBV5-1 with TRBJ1-1; 9 bases agree with TRBD1. The CDR3 consists of 14 residues. V gave up 7 bases and J gave up 7 bases; unmatched junction bases: 11. The germline V gene has CDR1 SGHRS and CDR2 YFSETQ. The CDR3 nucleotides read TGCGCCAGCGGATCGGGACAGGGCAGGGATGAAGCTTTCTTT. Encoded protein: CASGSGQGRDEAFF.

This rearrangement joins TRBV12-3 or TRBV12-4 to TRBJ1-1; 7 bases align to TRBD1. This CDR3 contains 13 residues. Germline trimming cut 10 bases from V and 5 bases from J; bases unmatched to any gene: 10. CDR3 protein: CAILRGGATEAFF. CDR3 coding DNA: TGTGCCATCCTCCGAGGGGGCGCGACTGAAGCTTTCTTT.

At least ten counts were recorded for this clonotype. At one of its ends the junction is not consistent with the germline gene, which may arise from a read error. This rearrangement joins TRBV6-6 to TRBJ2-7, with D tentatively TRBD2 (6 bases). This CDR3 is 13 amino acids long. Germline V lookup: CDR1 MNHNY, CDR2 SVGAGI (reference sequence). CDR3 sequence reads: CASTYGGAYEQYF. For the CDR3, the DNA is TGTGCCAGCACTTACGGAGGGGCCTACGAGCAGTACTTC.

The chain combines TRBV4-2 with TRBJ2-7; 10 bases line up with TRBD1. The germline gives CDR1 LGHNA, CDR2 YNFKEQ. J was trimmed by 3 bases and V by 6 bases; bases with no gene match: 5. The CDR3 consists of 14 residues. The CDR3 spells CASRKTGGGYEQYF. Here the CDR3 DNA reads TGTGCCAGCAGAAAGACAGGGGGCGGCTACGAGCAGTACTTC.

A single count supports this clonotype. The chain couples TRBV2 to TRBJ1-6; TRBD1 matches at 7 bases. V lost 6 bases and J lost 0; bases outside the gene matches: 8. The CDR3 has 17 residues. CDR1 is SNHLY, CDR2 FYNNEI, per germline. In DNA, the CDR3 is TGTGCCAGCAGCGACGGACAGGAGAGCTCCTATAATTCACCCCTCCACTTT. Amino acid sequence: CASSDGQESSYNSPLHF.

V is TRBV10-3 and J is TRBJ1-1, with 12 nucleotides matching TRBD1. With 11 bases clipped from V and 3 bases from J, the junction kept 10 bases outside the gene matches. CDR1 and CDR2 from the germline V gene are ENHRY and SYGVKD. There are 15 residues in the CDR3. The CDR3 is CASGGTGGFHTEAFF. CDR3 bases: TGTGCCTCCGGGGGGACAGGGGGCTTTCACACTGAAGCTTTCTTT.